This TCR beta chain is from a study of blood T cell repertoires in COVID-19. While infection was still active, Seattle patients were enrolled and then followed longitudinally. Clones were sequenced by immunoSEQ multiplex PCR, and TCRdb holds only the in-frame ones, with some missing. The sample lists about 420,000 clones; 80% to 90% were seen once. Germline V lookup: CDR1 KGHSY, CDR2 FQNENV. Trimming removed 4 bases from V and 3 bases from J; junction bases left unmatched: 8. This CDR3 comprises 15 residues. The rearrangement links TRBV16 to TRBJ2-7; 8 bases align to TRBD1. This sequence was found in a man between 18 and 35 years old with COVID-19, enrolled during active disease. What was sequenced was peripheral blood. Here the CDR3 reads CASSPGQAWDYEQYF. The CDR3 DNA sequence: TGTGCCAGCAGCCCGGGACAGGCCTGGGACTACGAGCAGTACTTC.